One sample yielded the 16 T cell receptor beta chains listed below, sequenced in a study of blood T cell repertoires in COVID-19. Profiled with immunoSEQ multiplex PCR; TCRdb holds only in-frame clones, not every one. Found here are fewer than 450,000 clones, about nine tenths of them singletons; the top ten hold 6% to 8%. What was sequenced was peripheral blood. The origin of the receptors is a woman between 65 and 79 years old with COVID-19, enrolled during active disease.

The chain carries TRBV18 and TRBJ2-1; weak D call: TRBD2 (5 bases). This CDR3 region has 14 residues. V was clipped by 1 base and J by 6 bases, with 10 bases between them. Germline V gives CDR1 KGHSH, CDR2 LQKENI. The CDR3 is CASSPQGAGNEQFF. CDR3 DNA: TGTGCCAGCTCACCACAGGGTGCGGGCAATGAGCAGTTCTTC.

The chain couples TRBV15 to TRBJ1-3; D is perhaps TRBD1 (6 bases). Germline V lookup: CDR1 LNHNV, CDR2 YYDKDF (reference sequence). The CDR3 totals 16 residues. V was pared by 0 bases and J by 3 bases, with 12 bases between. The CDR3 here is CATSRDRGAVGNTIYF. In nucleotides, the CDR3 is TGTGCCACCAGCAGAGATCGGGGGGCGGTTGGAAACACCATATATTTT.

Turning to this clone: Other DNA sequences in the sample encode the same CDR3. The V call is TRBV24-1, the J call TRBJ2-7, with unresolved D. The CDR3 loop spans 13 amino acids. V lost 1 base and J lost 4, with 7 bases in between. Germline loops: CDR1 KGHDR, CDR2 SFDVKD. Here the CDR3 reads CATSDLRGYEQYF. The CDR3 coding sequence is TGTGCCACCAGTGATTTAAGAGGATACGAGCAGTACTTC.

This clone turned up a few times. The J gene is TRBJ1-5, the V gene TRBV19, with 10 bases lining up with TRBD1. The J segment lost 4 bases and the V segment lost 10 bases, leaving 4 bases of the junction unmatched. Germline V gives CDR1 LNHDA, CDR2 SQIVND (reference sequence). CDR3 length: 13 amino acids. Here the CDR3 DNA reads TGTGCCACCTGGGACAGGGGAAATCAGCCCCAGCATTTT. It translates to CATWDRGNQPQHF.

V usage is TRBV7-9 and J usage is TRBJ2-7, with 7 positions matching TRBD1. V lost 4 bases, J lost 0 bases, and 6 bases stayed unmatched. In germline, CDR1 is SEHNR, CDR2 FQNEAQ (reference sequence). The CDR3 spans 15 residues. The chain's CDR3 is CASSSAQGVSYEQYF. CDR3 bases: TGTGCCAGCAGCTCTGCCCAGGGGGTCTCCTACGAGCAGTACTTC.

The V gene is TRBV5-4, the J gene TRBJ2-2; weak D call: TRBD1 (6 bases). The germline CDR1 and CDR2 sequences are SGHNT and YYREEE (reference sequence). The CDR3 is made up of 15 amino acids. Between the trimmed V and J ends, which lost 0 bases and 3 bases, there was a span of 9 bases. The CDR3 DNA reads as TGTGCCAGCAGCTTGGCCCACAGGGACACCGGGGAGCTGTTTTTT. It specifies CASSLAHRDTGELFF. The full variable domain, with the rest looked up from reference TRBV5-4 and TRBJ2-2, is ETGVTQSPTHLIKTRGQQVTLRCSSQSGHNTVSWYQQALGQGPQFIFQYYREEENGRGNFPPRFSGLQFPNYSSELNVNALELDDSALYLCASSLAHRDTGELFFGEGSRLTVL.

In nucleotides, the CDR3 is TGTGCCACCCGGGGGGGAAGTGGCTACACCTTC. Amino acids: CATRGGSGYTF. The V and J genes are TRBV7-9 and TRBJ1-2; maybe TRBD1 (5 bases). The CDR3 is 11 amino acids. Trimming pared 10 bases from V and 7 bases from J, leaving 13 bases between. Germline CDR1 is SEHNR and CDR2 is FQNEAQ (reference sequence). The whole variable domain, filled in from reference TRBV7-9 and TRBJ1-2, reads DTGVSQNPRHKITKRGQNVTFRCDPISEHNRLYWYRQTLGQGPEFLTYFQNEAQLEKSRLLSDRFSAERPKGSFSTLEIQRTEQGDSAMYLCATRGGSGYTFGSGTRLTVV.

The chain couples TRBV28 to TRBJ1-4; D gene ambiguous. Trimming cost V 6 bases and J 0 bases, with 11 bases left between them. Germline-derived CDR1 and CDR2 are MDHEN and SYDVKM. CDR3 length: 15 residues. CDR3 region: CASRFPGATNEKLFF. The CDR3 nucleotides read TGTGCCAGCAGATTCCCCGGTGCAACTAATGAAAAACTGTTTTTT.

The chain couples TRBV5-4 to TRBJ2-5; TRBD2 agrees at 7 bases. This CDR3 region has 15 residues. V dropped 7 bases and J dropped 5; count of bases not matched to a gene: 14. The germline gives CDR1 SGHNT, CDR2 YYREEE (reference sequence). The CDR3 DNA is TGTGCCAGCGCACCCACTAGCAACGGGGGGGAGACCCAGTACTTC. The encoded protein is CASAPTSNGGETQYF.

This clone was found once. J is TRBJ2-2 and V is TRBV24-1; 7 bases are shared with TRBD2. Germline V lookup: CDR1 KGHDR, CDR2 SFDVKD. Germline trimming cut 10 bases from V and 6 bases from J; bases unmatched to any gene: 7. CDR3 size: 13 residues. Written as DNA, the CDR3 is TGTGCCACACGGGGGGAGGCCGCCGGGGAGCTGTTTTTT. It encodes CATRGEAAGELFF.

The chain links TRBV2 to TRBJ1-5; D call uncertain. The CDR3 contains 12 residues. Per germline, CDR1 SNHLY and CDR2 FYNNEI. Trimming removed 7 bases from V and 2 bases from J, with 6 bases in between. For the CDR3, the DNA is TGTGCCAGCACCTCGGGCAATCAGCCCCAGCATTTT. It is translated as CASTSGNQPQHF.

This clone was observed a single time. The chain joins TRBV7-2 to TRBJ2-3; D perhaps matches TRBD2 (6 bases). The CDR3 length is 15 residues. Trimming took off 10 bases at V and 2 bases at J, with 19 bases between the two ends. Per germline, CDR1 SGHTA and CDR2 FQGNSA. CDR3 in amino acids: CATIPRRGYTDTQYF. CDR3 DNA sequence: TGTGCCACAATTCCTCGGCGGGGCTACACAGATACGCAGTATTTT.

This clone has just one count. The J gene is TRBJ1-1, the V gene TRBV18; TRBD1 matches at 7 bases. Trimming at V came to 3 bases and at J to 1 base, leaving 5 bases not matched to a gene. CDR1 is KGHSH, CDR2 LQKENI, per germline. The CDR3 extends over 15 amino acids. The CDR3 nucleotides read TGTGCCAGCTCACCGTTGACAGGGCCGAACACTGAAGCTTTCTTT. As protein: CASSPLTGPNTEAFF.

The chain combines TRBV2 with TRBJ1-5, with 9 bases identical to TRBD1. Per the germline V gene, CDR1 is SNHLY and CDR2 is FYNNEI. Trimming removed 6 bases from V and 5 bases from J; junction bases left unmatched: 5. The CDR3 extends over 14 amino acids. Here the CDR3 reads CASSLDRGDQPQHF. CDR3 coding DNA: TGTGCCAGCAGCCTCGACAGGGGGGATCAGCCCCAGCATTTT.

In its sample, this clone was seen once. CDR3 bases: TGTGCCAGCAGTTTACAAACAGGGGGCGCTTATGGCTACACCTTC. This encodes CASSLQTGGAYGYTF. The chain combines TRBV6-2 or TRBV6-3 with TRBJ1-2; TRBD1 aligns across 9 bases. The trim removed 4 bases at V and 5 bases at J, leaving 8 bases unmatched. The CDR3 consists of 15 residues. Germline CDR1 and CDR2: MNHEY and SVGEGT.

The chain is built from TRBV18 and TRBJ2-7, with 9 bases matching TRBD2. The CDR3 is made up of 15 amino acids. V lost 8 bases and J lost 0; bases outside the gene matches: 8. Germline CDR1 and CDR2: KGHSH and LQKENI. The CDR3 loop reads CASAGAGGPSYEQYF. CDR3 nucleotide sequence: TGTGCCAGCGCGGGGGCGGGGGGGCCCTCCTACGAGCAGTACTTC.